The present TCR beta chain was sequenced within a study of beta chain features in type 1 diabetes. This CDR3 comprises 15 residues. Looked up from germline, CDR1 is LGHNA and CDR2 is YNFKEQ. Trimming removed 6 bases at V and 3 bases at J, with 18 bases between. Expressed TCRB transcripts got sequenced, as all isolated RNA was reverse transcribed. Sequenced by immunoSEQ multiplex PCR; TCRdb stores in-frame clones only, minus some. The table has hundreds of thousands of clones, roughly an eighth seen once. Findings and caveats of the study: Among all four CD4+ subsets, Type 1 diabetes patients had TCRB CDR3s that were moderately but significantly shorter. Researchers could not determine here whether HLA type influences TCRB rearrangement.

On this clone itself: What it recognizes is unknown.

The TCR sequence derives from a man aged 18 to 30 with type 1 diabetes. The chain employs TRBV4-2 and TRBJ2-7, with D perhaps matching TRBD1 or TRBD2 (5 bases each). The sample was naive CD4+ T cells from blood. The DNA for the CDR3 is TGTGCCAGCAGAAAGACAGTCCTGGGGGACTACGAGCAGTACTTC. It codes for CASRKTVLGDYEQYF.